What follows are 12 T cell receptor beta chains derived from one specimen sequenced in a study of blood T cell repertoires in COVID-19. TCRdb's copy holds only in-frame clones and misses some; the assay was immunoSEQ multiplex PCR. The sample has hundreds of thousands of clones, approximately 91% seen once. The sample taken for sequencing was PBMCs or T cells enriched from blood (not recorded which). The receptors shown here come from a woman aged 25-40 years who had recovered from COVID-19.

The J gene is TRBJ1-6, the V gene TRBV6-5; D is unclear. Germline CDR1 reads MNHEY; CDR2 reads SVGAGI. The V and J ends lost 3 bases and 8 bases respectively, with 14 bases between them. The length of the CDR3 is 15 residues. The CDR3 region has the DNA TGTGCCAGCAGTTATGGGTACCTCGGGGATTCACCCCTCCACTTT. Its translation: CASSYGYLGDSPLHF.

The chain has TRBV28 and TRBJ1-6; D ambiguous. The germline V and J ends were trimmed by 6 bases and 8 bases, with 14 bases remaining between them. In germline, CDR1 is MDHEN, CDR2 SYDVKM. The length of the CDR3 is 14 residues. The CDR3 nucleotides read TGTGCCAGCAGCTTTACAGCAGCTTATTCACCCCTCCACTTT. This gives the protein CASSFTAAYSPLHF.

This clone was seen only once. The chain uses TRBV18 and TRBJ1-1; D not resolved. V lost 1 base, J lost 1 base, and 13 bases lay in between. The germline V gene encodes CDR1 KGHSH and CDR2 LQKENI. This CDR3 has 16 residues. CDR3 coding DNA: TGTGCCAGCTCACCACGGTCTTCCCGGGAGAACACTGAAGCTTTCTTT. Its translation is CASSPRSSRENTEAFF.

This clone is a singleton in its sample. V gene TRBV27 combines with J gene TRBJ1-2, with 7 bases aligning to TRBD1. Unmatched junction bases numbered 9, after V lost 5 bases and J lost 0 bases. There are 16 residues in the CDR3. Germline V lookup: CDR1 MNHEY, CDR2 SMNVEV (reference sequence). CDR3 sequence: CASSKDRDLSNYGYTF. CDR3 DNA: TGTGCCAGCAGTAAAGACAGGGATCTATCTAACTATGGCTACACCTTC.

V and J are TRBV29-1 and TRBJ1-5; 9 bases agree with TRBD1. The CDR3 is 16 amino acids. Germline assignment: CDR1 SQVTM and CDR2 ANQGSEA. The CDR3 protein is CAKTGTGSSSNQPQHF. CDR3 sequence (DNA): TGCGCAAAAACTGGGACAGGGTCCTCTAGCAATCAGCCCCAGCATTTT. Drawing the rest from reference TRBV29-1 and TRBJ1-5, the complete variable domain is SAVISQKPSRDICQRGTSLTIQCQVDSQVTMMFWYRQQPGQSLTLIATANQGSEATYESGFVIDKFPISRPNLTFSTLTVSNMSPEDSSIYLCAKTGTGSSSNQPQHFGDGTRLSIL.

The J gene is TRBJ2-2, the V gene TRBV9, with 13 bases identical to TRBD2. The V and J ends lost 3 bases and 6 bases, in that order; junction bases with no gene match: 8. Per germline, CDR1 SGDLS and CDR2 YYNGEE. The CDR3 sequence is 17 residues long. The CDR3, as DNA: TGTGCCAGCAGCGCCACTAGCGGGGGGGTAGGAGCCGGGGAGCTGTTTTTT. This codes for CASSATSGGVGAGELFF.

This clone was observed once. This rearrangement joins TRBV7-2 to TRBJ2-1, with 9 bases matching TRBD2. The CDR3 length is 15 residues. The junction had 6 bases not matched to a gene; V was cut back by 1 base and J by 8 bases. CDR1 and CDR2 from the germline V gene are SGHTA and FQGNSA. CDR3 nucleotides: TGTGCCAGCAGCTTAGGCGGGGGGGCTATGGATGAGCAGTTCTTC. It yields the protein CASSLGGGAMDEQFF.

The J gene is TRBJ2-5, the V gene TRBV6-1; possible D gene TRBD2, 7 bases. Germline CDR1 MNHNS, CDR2 SASEGT. There are 12 residues in the CDR3. V gave up 8 bases and J gave up 4 bases, with 11 bases separating them. CDR3 nucleotide sequence: TGTGCCAGCGGGGGGGCAGGAGAGACCCAGTACTTC. Amino acid sequence: CASGGAGETQYF.

The CDR3 protein is CASSLSSGSWGAYEQYF. CDR3 bases: TGTGCCAGCAGCTTAAGTAGCGGGTCTTGGGGGGCTTACGAGCAGTACTTC. The V gene is TRBV7-9, the J gene TRBJ2-7, with TRBD2 as a possible D gene (7 bases). This CDR3 is 17 amino acids long. Per the germline V gene, CDR1 is SEHNR and CDR2 is FQNEAQ (reference sequence). Trimming took 2 bases from V and 4 from J, leaving 21 bases between them.

The CDR3 region has the DNA TGTGCCATCAGTGAGTATGCGGGAGGACCATACAATGAGCAGTTCTTC. Its protein product is CAISEYAGGPYNEQFF. The gene calls are TRBV10-3 and TRBJ2-1, with TRBD2 matching over 8 bases. The CDR3 is 16 residues long. Trimming cost V 1 base and J 4 bases; bases outside gene matches: 6. CDR1 and CDR2 from the germline V gene are ENHRY and SYGVKD.

The genes are TRBV15 and TRBJ1-2; weak D call: TRBD1 (6 bases). The CDR3 runs 16 residues. The germline V gene has CDR1 LNHNV and CDR2 YYDKDF (reference sequence). Trimming took off 3 bases at V and 5 bases at J, with 19 bases between the two ends. CDR3: CATSSSAEQGRYGYTF. In DNA form, the CDR3 reads TGTGCCACCAGCAGTTCTGCCGAACAGGGACGGTATGGCTACACCTTC.

V and J are TRBV18 and TRBJ2-6; D might be TRBD1 (5 bases). The CDR3 consists of 15 residues. V was trimmed by 6 bases and J by 1 base, leaving 10 bases between them. Germline CDR1 and CDR2: KGHSH and LQKENI. The CDR3 DNA is TGTGCCAGCTCTTCCTCAGGGTCTGGGGCCAACGTCCTGACTTTC. Translated, it gives CASSSSGSGANVLTF.